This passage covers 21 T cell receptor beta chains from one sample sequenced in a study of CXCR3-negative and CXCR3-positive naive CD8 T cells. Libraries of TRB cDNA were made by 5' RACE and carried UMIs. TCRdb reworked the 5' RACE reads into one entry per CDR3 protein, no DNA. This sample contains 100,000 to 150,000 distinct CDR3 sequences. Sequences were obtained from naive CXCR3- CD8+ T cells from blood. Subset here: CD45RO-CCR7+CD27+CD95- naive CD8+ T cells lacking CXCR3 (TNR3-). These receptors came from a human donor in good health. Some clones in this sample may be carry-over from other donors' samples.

The CDR3 is CASSLYGTAQETQYF. The V call is TRBV28, the J call TRBJ2-5; the TCRdb call, TRBD1, lacks DNA for checking. The CDR3 spans 15 residues. Germline CDR1 MDHEN, CDR2 SYDVKM.

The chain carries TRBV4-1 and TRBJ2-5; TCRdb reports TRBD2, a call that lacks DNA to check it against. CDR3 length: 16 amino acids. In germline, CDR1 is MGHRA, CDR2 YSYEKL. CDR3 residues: CASSPGLAGGLETQYF.

The CDR3 sequence is CASSTRQGPSSYEQYF. V is TRBV6-5 and J is TRBJ2-7; lacking DNA, the TRBD2 call made by TCRdb goes unchecked. This CDR3 is built from 16 residues. CDR1 and CDR2 (germline): MNHEY, SVGAGI.

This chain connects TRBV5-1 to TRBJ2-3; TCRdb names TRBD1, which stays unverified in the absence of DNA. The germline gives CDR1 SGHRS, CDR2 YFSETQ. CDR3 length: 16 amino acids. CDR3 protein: CASSLEGDPDADTQYF.

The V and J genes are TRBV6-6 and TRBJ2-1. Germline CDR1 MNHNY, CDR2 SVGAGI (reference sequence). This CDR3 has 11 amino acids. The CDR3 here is CASTTDNEQFF.

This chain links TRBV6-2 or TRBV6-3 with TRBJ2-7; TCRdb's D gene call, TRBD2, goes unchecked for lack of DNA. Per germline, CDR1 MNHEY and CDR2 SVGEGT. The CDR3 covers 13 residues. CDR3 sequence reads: CASSYASGLEQYF.

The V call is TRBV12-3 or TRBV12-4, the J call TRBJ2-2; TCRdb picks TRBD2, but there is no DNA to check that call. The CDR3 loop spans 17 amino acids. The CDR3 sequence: CASSLDRRASRNGELFF.

CDR3 loop: CASSVPVQGGNTEAFF. The V call is TRBV6-1, the J call TRBJ1-1; the D call of TRBD1 rests on TCRdb alone, since no DNA is present to check it. This CDR3 has 16 amino acids. Germline V gene data show CDR1 as MNHNS and CDR2 as SASEGT.

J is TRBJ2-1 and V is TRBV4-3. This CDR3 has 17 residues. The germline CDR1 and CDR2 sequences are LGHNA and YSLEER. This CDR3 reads CASSQGLTPSSYNEQFF.

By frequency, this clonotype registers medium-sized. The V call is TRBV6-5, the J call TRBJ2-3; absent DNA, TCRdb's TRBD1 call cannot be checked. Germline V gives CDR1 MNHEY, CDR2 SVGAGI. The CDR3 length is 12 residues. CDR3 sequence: CASSAGTDTQYF.

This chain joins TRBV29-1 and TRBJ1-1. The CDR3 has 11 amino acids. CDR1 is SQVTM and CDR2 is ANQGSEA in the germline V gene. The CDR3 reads CSSLRNTEAFF.

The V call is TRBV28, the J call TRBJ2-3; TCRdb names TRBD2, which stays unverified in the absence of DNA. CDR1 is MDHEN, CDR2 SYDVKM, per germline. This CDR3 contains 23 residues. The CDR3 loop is CASRTLSGTRGLAGVWGTDTQYF.

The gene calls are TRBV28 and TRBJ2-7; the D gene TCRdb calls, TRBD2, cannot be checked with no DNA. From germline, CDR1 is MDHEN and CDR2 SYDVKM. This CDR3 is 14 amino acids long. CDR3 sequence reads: CASSFNPLQDEQYF.

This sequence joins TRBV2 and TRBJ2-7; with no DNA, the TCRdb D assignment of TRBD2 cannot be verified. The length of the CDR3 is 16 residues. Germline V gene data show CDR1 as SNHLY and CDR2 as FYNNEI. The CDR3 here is CASSARTRARHGEQYF.

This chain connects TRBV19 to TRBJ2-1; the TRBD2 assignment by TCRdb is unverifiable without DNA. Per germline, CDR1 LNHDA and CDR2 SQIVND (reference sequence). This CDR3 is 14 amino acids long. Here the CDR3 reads CASETSANYNEQFF.

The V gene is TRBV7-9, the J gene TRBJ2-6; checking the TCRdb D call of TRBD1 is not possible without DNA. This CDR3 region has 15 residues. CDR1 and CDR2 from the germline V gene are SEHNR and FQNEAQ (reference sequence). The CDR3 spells CASSPRDSQANVLTF.

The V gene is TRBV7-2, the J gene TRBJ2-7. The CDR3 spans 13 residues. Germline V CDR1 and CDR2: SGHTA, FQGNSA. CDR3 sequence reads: CASRDFTGYEQYF. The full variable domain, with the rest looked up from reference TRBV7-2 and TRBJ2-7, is GAGVSQSPSNKVTEKGKDVELRCDPISGHTALYWYRQSLGQGLEFLIYFQGNSAPDKSGLPSDRFSAERTGGSVSTLTIQRTQQEDSAVYLCASRDFTGYEQYFGPGTRLTVT.

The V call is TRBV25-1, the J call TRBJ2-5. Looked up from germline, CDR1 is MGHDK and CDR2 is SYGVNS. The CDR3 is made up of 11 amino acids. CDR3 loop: CASSETETQYF.

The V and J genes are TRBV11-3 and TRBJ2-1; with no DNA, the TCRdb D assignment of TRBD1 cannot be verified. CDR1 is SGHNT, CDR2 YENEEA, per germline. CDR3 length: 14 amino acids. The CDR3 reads CASSPRTGYNEQFF. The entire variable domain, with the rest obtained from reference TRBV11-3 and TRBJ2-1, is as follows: EAGVVQSPRYKIIEKKQPVAFWCNPISGHNTLYWYLQNLGQGPELLIRYENEEAVDDSQLPKDRFSAERLKGVDSTLKIQPAELGDSAVYLCASSPRTGYNEQFFGPGTRLTVL.

CDR3 amino acids: CASTPSWAHSNTGELFF. J is TRBJ2-2 and V is TRBV6-2 or TRBV6-3. The germline V gene has CDR1 MNHEY and CDR2 SVGEGT. The CDR3 runs 17 residues.

CDR3 protein: CSVEWRYNEQFF. The chain employs TRBV29-1 and TRBJ2-1. Germline V CDR1 and CDR2: SQVTM, ANQGSEA. This CDR3 region has 12 residues.